Presented here are 21 T cell receptor beta chains from one specimen sequenced in a study of T-cell memory formation after mild COVID-19. TCRdb re-called the 5' RACE reads with MiXCR, one entry per CDR3 protein. The table shows 55,000 to 80,000 distinct CDR3 sequences, with 9.3% occurring only once. The sample taken for sequencing was PBMCs or a T cell subset sorted from them (not recorded which). The receptors stem from a man younger than 30 who had mild COVID-19 (a few samples of this study predate the infection). Cell type and time point are not known.

In its sample, this clonotype was seen many times. The rearrangement joins TRBV4-2 to TRBJ2-3; 14 bases line up with TRBD2. This CDR3 spans 16 amino acids. Looked up from germline, CDR1 is LGHNA and CDR2 is YNFKEQ. Trimming removed 3 bases from V and 1 base from J; junction bases left unmatched: 0. The CDR3 nucleotides read TGTGCCAGCAGCCAGGGACTAGCGGGGGGCACAGATACGCAGTATTTT. It translates to CASSQGLAGGTDTQYF.

The chain recombines TRBV20-1 with TRBJ2-1; 12 bases map to TRBD2. V shed 1 base, J shed 4 bases, and the junction held 5 bases outside the gene matches. Germline V gene lookup returns CDR1 DFQATT and CDR2 SNEGSKA (reference sequence). This CDR3 comprises 16 residues. The CDR3, as DNA: TGCAGTGCTAGAGTGACTAGCGGGGGCTCTTACAATGAGCAGTTCTTC. Translation gives CSARVTSGGSYNEQFF.

V gene TRBV6-2 or TRBV6-3 combines with J gene TRBJ1-1; D gene unclear. The germline gives CDR1 MNHEY, CDR2 SVGEGT. V was shortened by 8 bases and J by 1 base, with 17 bases between the two germline ends. The CDR3 totals 15 residues. CDR3: CASAFFGYKNTEAFF. The CDR3 region has the DNA TGTGCCAGCGCCTTTTTTGGTTACAAGAACACTGAAGCTTTCTTT.

This clonotype was detected a few times. V is TRBV6-5 and J is TRBJ1-2; D unresolved. The V end lost 6 bases, the J end lost 7 bases, and 12 bases lay between the germline ends. Germline assignment: CDR1 MNHEY and CDR2 SVGAGI. The CDR3 runs 12 residues. Here the CDR3 DNA reads TGTGCCAGCAGCTCGCAGAGGATTGGCTACACCTTC. Translating gives CASSSQRIGYTF.

This clonotype was detected only once. The chain carries TRBV4-2 and TRBJ1-3; 8 bases map to TRBD1. V was pared by 0 bases and J by 4 bases, with 11 bases of the junction left unmatched. CDR3 length: 18 amino acids. Germline lookup yields CDR1 LGHNA and CDR2 YNFKEQ. CDR3 sequence reads: CASSQDGQGALAGNTIYF. CDR3 coding DNA: TGTGCCAGCAGCCAAGACGGACAGGGAGCCCTCGCGGGAAACACCATATATTTT.

This clonotype has only a few counts. The V call is TRBV10-2, the J call TRBJ2-3; D might be TRBD2 (6 bases). The V gene's germline CDR1 is WSHSY and CDR2 SAAADI. V was pared by 4 bases and J by 3 bases, with 8 bases between. This CDR3 has 13 residues. The CDR3: CASSGGGTDTQYF. CDR3 DNA: TGCGCCAGCAGTGGTGGGGGGACAGATACGCAGTATTTT.

This rearrangement joins TRBV14 to TRBJ2-5, with 7 bases matching TRBD2. Unmatched junction bases numbered 9, after V lost 1 base and J lost 7 bases. The CDR3 loop spans 15 amino acids. From germline, CDR1 is SGHDN and CDR2 FVKESK. The CDR3 nucleotides are TGTGCCAGCAGCCAAGGACTAGCAGGACTAGTGACCCAGTACTTC. Protein sequence: CASSQGLAGLVTQYF.

This clonotype was counted many times. CDR3 region: CASSRFGVSYDEQYV. The CDR3 nucleotides are TGCGCCAGCAGCCGCTTCGGGGTGTCGTACGACGAGCAGTACGTC. This chain uses TRBV5-1 with TRBJ2-7; D perhaps matches TRBD2 (5 bases). Trimming shortened V by 4 bases and J by 5 bases, and 19 bases separated the two germline ends. CDR3 length: 15 amino acids. In germline, CDR1 is SGHRS, CDR2 YFSETQ.

The chain couples TRBV5-4 to TRBJ2-7, with D possibly TRBD2 on 5 matching bases. Germline assignment: CDR1 SGHNT and CDR2 YYREEE (reference sequence). The V gene lost 4 bases and the J gene lost 2 bases, with 7 bases spanning the gap. This CDR3 is built from 12 residues. The CDR3 sequence is CASSRETYEQYF. For the CDR3, the DNA is TGTGCCAGCAGCCGGGAAACCTACGAGCAGTACTTC.

This clonotype was recorded at least ten times. The chain uses TRBV5-1 and TRBJ2-3; no definite D call. This CDR3 contains 13 residues. The V gene's germline CDR1 is SGHRS and CDR2 YFSETQ. With 4 bases removed from V and 1 base from J, the gap between germline ends came to 7 bases. In DNA, the CDR3 is TGCGCCAGCAGCCCTGGGGGCACAGATACGCAGTATTTT. Protein sequence: CASSPGGTDTQYF. The full variable domain, with the rest looked up from reference TRBV5-1 and TRBJ2-3, is KAGVTQTPRYLIKTRGQQVTLSCSPISGHRSVSWYQQTPGQGLQFLFEYFSETQRNKGNFPGRFSGRQFSNSRSEMNVSTLELGDSALYLCASSPGGTDTQYFGPGTRLTVL.

The chain uses TRBV11-2 and TRBJ2-5; D might be TRBD2 (5 bases). CDR1 and CDR2 from the germline V gene are SGHAT and FQNNGV. Trimming cost V 3 bases and J 5 bases, with 13 bases left between them. The CDR3 totals 14 residues. CDR3 in amino acids: CASSLWLAGETQYF. The DNA for the CDR3 is TGTGCCAGCAGCTTGTGGCTAGCCGGTGAGACCCAGTACTTC.

This clonotype showed up just a few times. The rearrangement uses TRBV11-1 and TRBJ2-1, with D perhaps being TRBD1 or TRBD2 (6 bases each). This CDR3 has 14 amino acids. V shed 7 bases and J shed 10 bases, with 20 bases lying between them. Germline V gene sequence: CDR1 SGHAT, CDR2 FQDESV (reference sequence). Here the CDR3 DNA reads TGTGCCAGCACCTCCCGGGGGCGGGTCCGAGAGCAGTTCTTC. Translating it yields CASTSRGRVREQFF.

This clonotype was counted many times. The chain has TRBV7-2 and TRBJ2-1, with TRBD2 matching 7 bases. CDR1 is SGHTA, CDR2 FQGNSA, per germline. The CDR3 totals 15 residues. V gave up 5 bases and J gave up 3 bases; unmatched junction bases: 7. CDR3 nucleotide sequence: TGTGCCAGCAGCACGAGCGGGGCGGTCTACAATGAGCAGTTCTTC. This translates into CASSTSGAVYNEQFF.

The chain links TRBV6-2 or TRBV6-3 to TRBJ1-5, with D possibly matching TRBD1 (6 bases). Per the germline V gene, CDR1 is MNHEY and CDR2 is SVGEGT. The CDR3 is 13 amino acids. V was cut by 4 bases and J by 7 bases, with 11 bases left in between. Here the CDR3 reads CASSSQGGQPQHF. The CDR3 bases are TGTGCCAGCAGTTCACAGGGTGGACAGCCCCAGCATTTT.

This clonotype has only a few counts. J is TRBJ2-2 and V is TRBV3-1; D unclear. The CDR3 covers 17 residues. V was clipped by 0 bases and J by 3 bases, with 14 bases between them. Germline loops: CDR1 LGHDT, CDR2 YNNKEL (reference sequence). CDR3 residues: CASSQEGIWEYTGELFF. The CDR3 coding sequence is TGTGCCAGCAGCCAAGAAGGTATTTGGGAATACACCGGGGAGCTGTTTTTT.

The chain recombines TRBV6-5 with TRBJ2-2, with D perhaps being TRBD1 or TRBD2 (5 bases each). Germline V gene lookup returns CDR1 MNHEY and CDR2 SVGAGI. CDR3 length: 16 amino acids. The V end lost 2 bases, the J end lost 4 bases, and 14 bases lay between the germline ends. The CDR3 here is CASSYPRGGVTGELFF. The CDR3 bases are TGTGCCAGCAGTTACCCGAGGGGTGGGGTCACCGGGGAGCTGTTTTTT.

This clonotype was detected only once. CDR3 residues: CASSPLAGRTDTQYF. The CDR3 DNA reads as TGTGCCAGCAGCCCACTAGCGGGAAGAACAGATACGCAGTATTTT. This chain uses TRBV7-6 with TRBJ2-3; the match to TRBD2 covers 10 bases. The CDR3 spans 15 residues. V shed 5 bases and J 3 bases; nucleotides not matched to a gene: 5. Germline V CDR1 and CDR2: SGHVS, FNYEAQ.

There are many counts of this clonotype. The chain combines TRBV5-1 with TRBJ2-3, with D tentatively TRBD1 (5 bases). Germline CDR1 reads SGHRS; CDR2 reads YFSETQ. The CDR3 is made up of 14 amino acids. Trimming took off 3 bases at V and 2 bases at J, with 10 bases between the two ends. CDR3 residues: CASSSGASTDTQYF. The CDR3 DNA is TGCGCCAGCAGCTCTGGGGCTTCCACAGATACGCAGTATTTT.

This clonotype has more than one count but fewer than ten. The chain joins TRBV25-1 to TRBJ2-1; D is tentatively TRBD1 or TRBD2 (6 bases each). The V end was cut by 4 bases, the J end by 4 bases, with 17 bases between. The CDR3 spans 16 residues. CDR1 is MGHDK and CDR2 is SYGVNS in the germline V gene. This CDR3 reads CASSGGRGELYNEQFF. CDR3 nucleotide sequence: TGTGCCAGCAGTGGGGGTAGGGGGGAACTATACAATGAGCAGTTCTTC.

The chain is built from TRBV7-2 and TRBJ1-1, with a weak D call TRBD1 (5 bases). With 8 bases removed from V and 0 bases from J, the gap between germline ends came to 13 bases. Germline values: CDR1 SGHTA, CDR2 FQGNSA. The CDR3 is made up of 14 amino acids. CDR3 sequence reads: CASVPGSMNTEAFF. The CDR3 DNA is TGTGCCAGCGTGCCAGGGAGTATGAACACTGAAGCTTTCTTT.

J is TRBJ1-3 and V is TRBV4-1; the D is unclear. Deletions cut 1 base from V and 0 bases from J, with 13 bases between. Looked up from germline, CDR1 is MGHRA and CDR2 is YSYEKL. This CDR3 has 17 residues. In DNA, the CDR3 is TGCGCCAGCAGCCAAGGGAGGCAGGAGGGCTCTGGAAACACCATATATTTT. Its translation: CASSQGRQEGSGNTIYF.